The rows below give T cell receptor beta chains drawn from one sample of a study of response to subunit inactivated influenza vaccine. TCRdb reanalysed the RT-PCR reads using MiXCR and keeps one entry per CDR3 protein. Of about 540,000 distinct CDR3 sequences in the sample, 20% to 25% are singletons; the top ten hold around 2.8%. The sample also formed part of further work on T cells expressing NK-cell markers.

The source was CD4+ T cells sorted from PBMCs, collected 11 to 12 days after vaccination. These receptors all come from a man aged 45 to 65 who received an inactivated influenza vaccine. CDR3s include the opening cysteine and the closing phenylalanine or tryptophan. D genes are given only for firm matches. Clone size is stated in some rows and not others, as once, few, many or a class when expanded.

j_gene	v_gene	abundance	d_gene	CDR3aa	CDR3nt
TRBJ1-3	TRBV6-5	-	-	CASSYSIPRPGNTIYF	TGTGCCAGCAGTTACTCAATACCGCGACCTGGAAACACCATATATTTT
TRBJ2-6	TRBV6-2/TRBV6-3	-	TRBD1	CASSLGHGTGFPSGANVLTF	TGTGCCAGCAGCCTCGGGCACGGGACAGGGTTCCCCTCTGGGGCCAACGTCCTGACTTTC
TRBJ2-1	TRBV5-1	many	TRBD2	CASSPRVGLAAVNEQFF	TGCGCCAGCAGCCCCCGGGTTGGACTAGCCGCAGTTAATGAGCAGTTCTTC
TRBJ1-1	TRBV5-1	-	-	CASRSAGTTEAFF	TGCGCCAGCAGGAGCGCAGGGACCACTGAAGCTTTCTTT
TRBJ1-1	TRBV5-1	-	TRBD1	CASTDTGGNTEAFF	TGCGCCAGCACCGACACAGGGGGGAACACTGAAGCTTTCTTT
TRBJ2-5	TRBV7-2	few	-	CASSSTGTNVLETQYF	TGTGCCAGCAGCTCAACCGGGACGAACGTCCTGGAGACCCAGTACTTC
TRBJ2-6	TRBV10-3	few	TRBD1	CAISGSGTGGSGANVLTF	TGTGCCATCAGTGGTTCAGGGACAGGAGGGTCTGGGGCCAACGTCCTGACTTTC
TRBJ1-1	TRBV12-3/TRBV12-4	-	-	CASSLGGPDTEAFF	TGTGCCAGCAGTTTAGGGGGGCCGGACACTGAAGCTTTCTTT
TRBJ2-3	TRBV20-1	-	TRBD2	CSTKLAGEADTQYF	TGCAGTACCAAACTAGCGGGAGAGGCAGATACGCAGTATTTT
TRBJ2-5	TRBV5-1	few	TRBD2	CASSLEGLASETQYF	TGCGCCAGCAGCTTGGAGGGACTAGCGAGTGAGACCCAGTACTTC
TRBJ2-3	TRBV5-1	many	-	CASSNTDTQYF	TGTGCCAGTTCGAACACAGATACGCAGTATTTT
TRBJ2-3	TRBV15	many	TRBD2	CATSRDSGSVSDTQYF	TGTGCCACCAGCAGAGATAGCGGGAGTGTCTCAGATACGCAGTATTTT
TRBJ2-7	TRBV7-7	-	TRBD1	CASSKGQDQTEQYF	TGTGCTAGCAGTAAGGGACAGGACCAGACGGAGCAGTACTTC
TRBJ2-1	TRBV11-1	-	-	CASSFEHNEQFF	TGTGCCAGCAGCTTCGAACACAATGAGCAGTTCTTC
TRBJ1-5	TRBV12-3/TRBV12-4	-	-	CASSGLYNQPQHF	TGTGCCAGCTCGGGCCTCTACAATCAGCCCCAGCATTTT
TRBJ2-7	TRBV21-1	-	-	CASSKVSEGRNSYEQYF	TGTGCCAGCAGCAAAGTGAGTGAGGGCAGGAACTCCTACGAGCAGTACTTC
TRBJ1-5	TRBV6-5	-	-	CASSYSKEEQPQHF	TGTGCCAGCAGTTACTCGAAGGAGGAACAGCCCCAGCATTTT
TRBJ1-2	TRBV12-3/TRBV12-4	few	TRBD1	CASSPVTGANYGYTF	TGTGCCAGCAGCCCTGTGACAGGGGCTAACTATGGCTACACCTTC
TRBJ2-5	TRBV20-1	-	-	CSSPPRTGETQYF	TGCAGTTCACCTCCGAGGACCGGAGAGACCCAGTACTTC
TRBJ2-5	TRBV6-1	-	-	CASSHSRPPGETQYF	TGTGCCAGCAGTCATTCCCGTCCTCCGGGGGAGACCCAGTACTTC
TRBJ1-1	TRBV5-1	few	TRBD1	CASRQTGATEAFF	TGCGCCAGCAGGCAGACAGGGGCCACTGAAGCTTTCTTT
TRBJ1-4	TRBV3-1	few	-	CASSDLPNEKLFF	TGTGCCAGCAGCGACCTTCCAAATGAAAAACTGTTTTTT
TRBJ2-3	TRBV28	few	-	CASGFTGQEYF	TGTGCCAGCGGCTTCACGGGCCAGGAGTATTTT
TRBJ2-5	TRBV19	few	TRBD1	CASSMWGDRRQETQYF	TGTGCCAGTAGTATGTGGGGGGACAGGAGACAAGAGACCCAGTACTTC
TRBJ2-3	TRBV20-1	-	-	CSARVLSDTQYF	TGCAGTGCTAGAGTCCTCTCAGATACGCAGTATTTT
TRBJ2-7	TRBV6-1	few	TRBD2	CASSRRLAGAHEQYF	TGTGCCAGCAGTCGCAGACTAGCGGGAGCCCACGAGCAGTACTTC
TRBJ2-1	TRBV11-2	-	-	CASRRSRDYNEQFF	TGTGCCAGCAGGCGAAGCAGAGATTACAATGAGCAGTTCTTC
TRBJ2-3	TRBV4-3	-	TRBD2	CASSQDPLAGAKDTQYF	TGCGCCAGCAGCCAAGATCCCCTAGCGGGAGCTAAAGATACGCAGTATTTT
TRBJ2-3	TRBV10-3	once	TRBD2	CAISPNSGDTQYF	TGTGCCATCAGCCCGAATAGCGGGGACACGCAGTATTTT
TRBJ1-2	TRBV29-1	many	TRBD1	CSVYSGGLNYGYTF	TGCAGCGTTTATTCAGGGGGTTTAAACTATGGCTACACCTTC
TRBJ1-4	TRBV7-8	-	-	CASSFFSARTTNEKLFF	TGTGCCAGCAGCTTCTTTTCGGCCCGGACCACTAATGAAAAACTGTTTTTT
TRBJ2-3	TRBV24-1	-	-	CATSDPKTAGRSTDTQYF	TGTGCCACCAGTGACCCCAAGACGGCAGGGAGGAGCACAGATACGCAGTATTTT
TRBJ2-7	TRBV3-1	few	-	CASSQGVGGGFGYEQYF	TGTGCCAGCAGCCAAGGCGTGGGTGGCGGATTTGGTTACGAGCAGTACTTC
TRBJ1-6	TRBV7-6	few	TRBD1	CASSATGQGSSPLHF	TGTGCCAGCAGCGCCACGGGACAGGGGAGTTCACCCCTCCACTTT
TRBJ2-1	TRBV28	-	-	CASTPSDLSFDEQFF	TGTGCCAGCACCCCTAGCGACCTCTCCTTCGATGAGCAGTTCTTC
TRBJ2-7	TRBV6-5	-	-	CASSWGQTNYEQYF	TGTGCCAGCAGTTGGGGCCAAACGAACTACGAGCAGTACTTC
TRBJ1-1	TRBV6-1	-	TRBD1	CASSQVGTGEAFF	TGTGCCAGCAGCCAAGTAGGGACAGGGGAAGCTTTCTTT
TRBJ2-7	TRBV7-2	-	TRBD1	CASSLNWGTGGMKQYF	TGTGCCAGCAGCTTAAACTGGGGGACAGGGGGAATGAAGCAGTACTTC
TRBJ2-5	TRBV21-1	many	-	CASSKAGVEETQYF	TGTGCCAGCAGCAAGGCCGGGGTAGAAGAGACCCAGTACTTC
TRBJ1-2	TRBV7-2	few	TRBD1	CASRGDRARYGYTF	TGTGCCAGCAGGGGGGACAGGGCGCGGTATGGCTACACCTTC
TRBJ2-3	TRBV10-2	few	TRBD2	CASSEYRAGGVSDTQYF	TGCGCCAGCAGTGAATATCGAGCGGGGGGGGTGTCAGATACGCAGTATTTT
TRBJ2-2	TRBV6-4	few	-	CASKTRGARFGQAANTGELFF	TGTGCCAGCAAAACCCGGGGGGCGAGGTTCGGACAGGCAGCGAACACCGGGGAGCTGTTTTTT
TRBJ1-5	TRBV7-2	-	TRBD1	CASSVGQGQPQHF	TGTGCCAGCAGCGTTGGACAGGGGCAGCCCCAGCATTTT
TRBJ2-7	TRBV7-9	-	-	CASSLQRSSYEQYF	TGTGCCAGCAGCTTACAGCGGTCGTCCTACGAGCAGTACTTC
TRBJ2-3	TRBV6-2/TRBV6-3	-	TRBD2	CASSYPASGPSTDTQYF	TGTGCCAGCAGTTACCCTGCTAGCGGGCCTAGCACAGATACGCAGTATTTT
TRBJ2-5	TRBV24-1	few	TRBD2	CATSDAAGTREETQYF	TGTGCCACCAGTGATGCTGCCGGGACTAGAGAAGAGACCCAGTACTTC
TRBJ1-6	TRBV6-1	many	-	CASSLGNNSPLHF	TGTGCCAGCAGTCTGGGGAATAATTCACCCCTCCACTTT
TRBJ2-5	TRBV3-1	-	-	CASSRTQDQTQYF	TGTGCCAGCAGCCGGACCCAAGACCAGACCCAGTACTTC
TRBJ2-5	TRBV4-3	-	TRBD1	CASSWTGGAGETQYF	TGCGCCAGCAGCTGGACAGGGGGCGCAGGGGAGACCCAGTACTTC
TRBJ2-7	TRBV5-1	few	-	CASSPNNYEQYF	TGCGCCAGCAGCCCAAACAACTACGAGCAGTACTTC
TRBJ2-3	TRBV7-8	-	-	CASSAGGGSSTDTQYF	TGTGCCAGCAGCGCCGGGGGTGGGAGTAGTACAGATACGCAGTATTTT